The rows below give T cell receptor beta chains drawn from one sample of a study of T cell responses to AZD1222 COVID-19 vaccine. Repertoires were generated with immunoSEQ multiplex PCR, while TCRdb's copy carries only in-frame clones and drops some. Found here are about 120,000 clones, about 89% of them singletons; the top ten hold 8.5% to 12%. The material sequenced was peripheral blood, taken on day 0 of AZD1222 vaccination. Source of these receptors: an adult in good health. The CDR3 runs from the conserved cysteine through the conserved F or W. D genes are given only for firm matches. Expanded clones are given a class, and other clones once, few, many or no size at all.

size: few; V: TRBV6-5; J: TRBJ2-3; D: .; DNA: TGTGCCAGCAGCTGGAAGATAGGAGATACGCAGTATTTT; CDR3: CASSWKIGDTQYF
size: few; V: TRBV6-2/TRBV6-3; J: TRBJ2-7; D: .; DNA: TGTGCCAGCAGTAAGAGACCGGGACAAGAGACCTACGAGCAGTACTTC; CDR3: CASSKRPGQETYEQYF
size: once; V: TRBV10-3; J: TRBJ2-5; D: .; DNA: TGTGCCATCAGTGAGATACTGAGAGAGACCCAGTACTTC; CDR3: CAISEILRETQYF
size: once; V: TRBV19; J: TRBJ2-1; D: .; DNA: TGTGCCAGTAGTATAGGCTCCAATGAGCAGTTCTTC; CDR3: CASSIGSNEQFF
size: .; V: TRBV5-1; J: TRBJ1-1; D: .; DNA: TGCGCCAGCAGCTTGGATGGGGGGGAAGCTTTCTTT; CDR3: CASSLDGGEAFF
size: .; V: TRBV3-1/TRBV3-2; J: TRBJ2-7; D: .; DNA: TGTGCCAGCCGAGGGGCAGACTACGAGCAGTACTTC; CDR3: CASRGADYEQYF
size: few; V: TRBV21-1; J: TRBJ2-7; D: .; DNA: TGTGCCAGCAGCAACCCCACGGGCCCCCGGTGGGAGCAGTACTTC; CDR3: CASSNPTGPRWEQYF
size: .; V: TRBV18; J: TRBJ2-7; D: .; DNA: TGTGCCAGCTCACTGTCCGGCGAGGACGAGCAGTACTTC; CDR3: CASSLSGEDEQYF
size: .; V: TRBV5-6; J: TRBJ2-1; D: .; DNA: TGTGCCAGCAGACACTGGACCAGATCGCATGAGCAGTTCTTC; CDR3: CASRHWTRSHEQFF
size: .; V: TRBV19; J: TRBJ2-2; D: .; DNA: TGTGCCAGTAGTATTGAGGGGACGGTCGGGGAGCTGTTTTTT; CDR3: CASSIEGTVGELFF
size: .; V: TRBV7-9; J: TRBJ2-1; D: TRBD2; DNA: TGTGCCAGCAGCCACCGACTAGCGGGGTACAATGAGCAGTTCTTC; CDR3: CASSHRLAGYNEQFF
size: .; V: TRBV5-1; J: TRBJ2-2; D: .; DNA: TGCGCCAGCAGCTTGAGTATGACAGCTAGAGGTGTGAACACCGGGGAGCTGTTTTTT; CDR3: CASSLSMTARGVNTGELFF
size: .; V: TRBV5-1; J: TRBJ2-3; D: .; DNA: TGCGCCAGCAGCTTGGGGGACCACTCCACAGATACGCAGTATTTT; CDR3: CASSLGDHSTDTQYF
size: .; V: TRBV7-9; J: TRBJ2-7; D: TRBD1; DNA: TGTGCCAGCAGCCTCGGACAGGGGTTGTACTTC; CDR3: CASSLGQGLYF
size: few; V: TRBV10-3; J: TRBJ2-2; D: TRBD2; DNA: TGTGCCATCAGGCGGCTAGCGGGAGCCGGGGAGCTGTTTTTT; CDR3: CAIRRLAGAGELFF
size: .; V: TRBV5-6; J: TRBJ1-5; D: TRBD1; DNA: TGTGCCAGCAGCTACGGTGACTCGGACAGGGAAAGGAATCAGCCCCAGCATTTT; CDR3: CASSYGDSDRERNQPQHF
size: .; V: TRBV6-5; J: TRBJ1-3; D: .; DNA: TGTGCCAGCAGTTCCGGGCCCTCTGGAAACACCATATATTTT; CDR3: CASSSGPSGNTIYF
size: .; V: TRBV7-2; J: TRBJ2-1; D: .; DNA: TGTGCCAGCAGCCCAAACGGACGCAATGAGCAGTTCTTC; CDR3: CASSPNGRNEQFF
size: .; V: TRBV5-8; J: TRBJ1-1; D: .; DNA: TGTGCCAGCAGCTTACTCGGGGGTGCGGACACTGAAGCTTTCTTT; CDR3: CASSLLGGADTEAFF
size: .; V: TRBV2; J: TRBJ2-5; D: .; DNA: TGTGCCAGCCGCAGGGACCAAGAGACCCAGTACTTC; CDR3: CASRRDQETQYF
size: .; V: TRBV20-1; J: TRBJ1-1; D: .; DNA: TGCAGTGCCAGCAAGGACACTGAAGCTTTCTTT; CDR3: CSASKDTEAFF
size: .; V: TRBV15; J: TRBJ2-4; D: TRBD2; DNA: TGTGCCACCAGCAGGTCGGGAGGGTTAGCCAAAAACATTCAGTACTTC; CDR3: CATSRSGGLAKNIQYF
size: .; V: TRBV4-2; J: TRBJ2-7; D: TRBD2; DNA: TGTGCCAGCAGCCAAGAAAGTAGCGGGAACTTTTACGAGCAGTACTTC; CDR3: CASSQESSGNFYEQYF
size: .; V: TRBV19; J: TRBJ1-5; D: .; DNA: TGTGCCAGTAGTATAGGTGCGGGGAGCAATCAGCCCCAGCATTTT; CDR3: CASSIGAGSNQPQHF
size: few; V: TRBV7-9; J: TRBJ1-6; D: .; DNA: TGTGCCAGCGGAGATTGGTGGCACGGTTCACCCCTCCACTTT; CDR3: CASGDWWHGSPLHF
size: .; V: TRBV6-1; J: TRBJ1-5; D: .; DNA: TGTGCCAGCAGTGAAGGGTACCAGCCCCAGCATTTT; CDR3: CASSEGYQPQHF
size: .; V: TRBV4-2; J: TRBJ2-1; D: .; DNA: TGTGCCAGCAGCCAAGCAGCGAATGAGCAGTTCTTC; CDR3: CASSQAANEQFF
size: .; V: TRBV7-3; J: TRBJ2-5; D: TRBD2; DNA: TGTGCCAGCAGGCAACCGGGACTAGCGGGGAGCACCCGAGGGGAGACCCAGTACTTC; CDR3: CASRQPGLAGSTRGETQYF
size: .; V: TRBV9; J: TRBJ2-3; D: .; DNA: TGTGCCAGCAGCGTAGGTGACACAGATACGCAGTATTTT; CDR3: CASSVGDTDTQYF
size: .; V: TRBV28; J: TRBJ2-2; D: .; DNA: TGTGCCAGCAGAGGTTGGGGAGCCGGGGAGCTGTTTTTT; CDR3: CASRGWGAGELFF
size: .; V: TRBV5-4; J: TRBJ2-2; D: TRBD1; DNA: TGTGCCAGCAGCCGAGGGGGCCTAAGGAACACCGGGGAGCTGTTTTTT; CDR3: CASSRGGLRNTGELFF
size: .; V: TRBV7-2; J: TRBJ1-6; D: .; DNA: TGTGCCAGCAGCTTAGTAGGGTCCTATAATTCACCCCTCCACTTT; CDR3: CASSLVGSYNSPLHF
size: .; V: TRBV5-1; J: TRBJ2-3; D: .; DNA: TGCGCCAGCAGCTTGGACAGGGTGGGCGATACGCAGTATTTT; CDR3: CASSLDRVGDTQYF
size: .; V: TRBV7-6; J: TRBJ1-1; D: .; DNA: TGTGCCAGCACCAGGGACCGGGAGAACACTGAAGCTTTCTTT; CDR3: CASTRDRENTEAFF
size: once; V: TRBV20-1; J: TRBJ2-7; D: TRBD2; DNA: TGCAGTGCTAGTGACCCCAAACTAGCGGGAGTTTCTTACGAGCAGTACTTC; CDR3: CSASDPKLAGVSYEQYF
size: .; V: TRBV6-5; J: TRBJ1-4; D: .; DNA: TGTGCCAGCAGCGATCGGGGGTCCACTAATGAAAAACTGTTTTTT; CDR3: CASSDRGSTNEKLFF
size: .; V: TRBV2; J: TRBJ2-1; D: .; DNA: TGTGCCAGCAGAGGACGGGGCAATGAGCAGTTCTTC; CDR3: CASRGRGNEQFF